This is a list of T cell receptor beta chains from one sample in a study of cytomegalovirus exposure and HLA in healthy donors. Here immunoSEQ multiplex PCR was the method, and the copy in TCRdb shows in-frame clones only, minus some. The table lists 150,000 to 200,000 clones, 86% of them singletons. The sequenced sample was PBMCs. The source is a young woman in good health and CMV-seronegative. Each CDR3 is given with its conserved first and last residue. The D gene is left open where the match is weak. Clone size is stated in some rows and not others, as once, few, many or a class when expanded.

CDR3: CASSEAQGQAGRAFF
DNA: TGTGCCAGCAGTGAAGCGCAGGGACAGGCGGGTCGAGCTTTCTTT
D: TRBD1
size: -
V: TRBV2
J: TRBJ1-1

CDR3: CSVEIRGQGYTF
DNA: TGCAGCGTTGAAATTAGGGGGCAAGGCTACACCTTC
D: TRBD1
size: -
V: TRBV29-1
J: TRBJ1-2

CDR3: CASSSGRGTAGNTIYF
DNA: TGCGCCAGCAGCTCCGGTCGGGGAACAGCTGGAAACACCATATATTTT
D: -
size: -
V: TRBV5-1
J: TRBJ1-3

CDR3: CASSDDGGASSYEQYF
DNA: TGCGCCAGCAGTGATGACGGGGGGGCCTCATCCTACGAGCAGTACTTC
D: TRBD2
size: -
V: TRBV10-1
J: TRBJ2-7

CDR3: CAWSYGGATGSNYGYTF
DNA: TGTGCCTGGAGCTACGGGGGGGCGACAGGTTCAAATTATGGCTACACCTTC
D: -
size: few
V: TRBV30
J: TRBJ1-2

CDR3: CASLGTDTTGELFF
DNA: TGTGCCAGCCTCGGGACAGATACCACCGGGGAGCTGTTTTTT
D: TRBD1
size: -
V: TRBV2
J: TRBJ2-2

CDR3: CASSEGGQGFNEQFF
DNA: TGTGCCAGCAGTGAAGGGGGACAGGGTTTCAATGAGCAGTTCTTC
D: TRBD1
size: -
V: TRBV6-1
J: TRBJ2-1

CDR3: CASKVEAKAFF
DNA: TGTGCCAGCAAGGTCGAGGCCAAGGCTTTCTTT
D: -
size: -
V: TRBV6-1
J: TRBJ1-1

CDR3: CASSEQGDTGELFF
DNA: TGTGCCAGCAGTGAACAGGGTGACACCGGGGAGCTGTTTTTT
D: -
size: -
V: TRBV9
J: TRBJ2-2

CDR3: CASSHGLTGTSGNTIYF
DNA: TGCGCCAGCAGCCACGGCCTTACAGGGACATCTGGAAACACCATATATTTT
D: -
size: -
V: TRBV5-1
J: TRBJ1-3

CDR3: CASSLDTHYEQYF
DNA: TGTGCCAGCAGCTTAGACACTCACTACGAGCAGTACTTC
D: -
size: -
V: TRBV11-2
J: TRBJ2-7

CDR3: CASSPDSSLLNGYTF
DNA: TGTGCCAGCAGTCCAGACAGTTCCCTCTTGAATGGCTACACCTTC
D: -
size: -
V: TRBV6-4
J: TRBJ1-2

CDR3: CASSQDLTGGYNEQFF
DNA: TGTGCCAGCAGCCAAGATTTAACAGGGGGCTACAATGAGCAGTTCTTC
D: TRBD1
size: -
V: TRBV4-2
J: TRBJ2-1

CDR3: CASSRLGQLHSYEQYF
DNA: TGTGCCAGCAGCCGGTTGGGACAGTTGCATTCCTACGAGCAGTACTTC
D: TRBD1
size: -
V: TRBV14
J: TRBJ2-7

CDR3: CAWSVSITVNSPLHF
DNA: TGTGCCTGGAGTGTTAGTATAACAGTTAATTCACCCCTCCACTTT
D: -
size: -
V: TRBV30
J: TRBJ1-6

CDR3: CASSEQGSNQPQHF
DNA: TGTGCCAGCAGTGAACAGGGTAGCAATCAGCCCCAGCATTTT
D: -
size: -
V: TRBV6-1
J: TRBJ1-5

CDR3: CASSQSTGGKETQYF
DNA: TGCGCCAGCAGTCAATCGACAGGGGGGAAAGAGACCCAGTACTTC
D: TRBD1
size: -
V: TRBV23-1
J: TRBJ2-5

CDR3: CASSVTGANVLTF
DNA: TGTGCCAGCAGCGTCACTGGGGCCAACGTCCTGACTTTC
D: -
size: -
V: TRBV13
J: TRBJ2-6

CDR3: CASSFRGWGQITDTQYF
DNA: TGTGCCAGCAGTTTTAGGGGTTGGGGACAAATCACAGATACGCAGTATTTT
D: -
size: -
V: TRBV27
J: TRBJ2-3

CDR3: CASSTDRTPTYEQYF
DNA: TGTGCCAGCAGCACCGACCGGACACCTACCTACGAGCAGTACTTC
D: -
size: -
V: TRBV11-2
J: TRBJ2-7

CDR3: CASSFAGTGNYGYTF
DNA: TGTGCCAGCAGTTTCGCCGGGACAGGGAATTATGGCTACACCTTC
D: TRBD1
size: -
V: TRBV27
J: TRBJ1-2

CDR3: CSVTRPDEQYF
DNA: TGCAGCGTGACGAGGCCGGACGAGCAGTACTTC
D: -
size: -
V: TRBV29-1
J: TRBJ2-7